These T cell receptor beta chains were read from a single sample in a study of shared clonotypes between healthy human individuals. The protocol was immunoSEQ multiplex PCR, while the TCRdb copy is restricted to in-frame clones and leaves out a portion. This table has about 2.2 million clones, about 93% appearing once. Sequenced material: naive CD8+ T cells from PBMCs. Every receptor here comes from a man aged 18 to 35 in good health. Some clones in this sample may be carry-over from other donors' samples. The CDR3 runs from the conserved cysteine through the conserved F or W. The D gene is left open where the match is weak. Expanded clones get a size class; other rows say once, few or many, or leave the size out.

clone size | J gene | V gene | D gene | CDR3 DNA | CDR3 protein
. | TRBJ2-1 | TRBV5-6 | . | TGTGCCAGCAGCTTGGTCCAGGATGGGAATGAGCAGTTCTTC | CASSLVQDGNEQFF
once | TRBJ2-3 | TRBV27 | TRBD1 | TGTGCCAGCAGTATAGGGACAGGGGGCACAGATACGCAGTATTTT | CASSIGTGGTDTQYF
once | TRBJ1-1 | TRBV27 | . | TGTGCCAGCAGTTTGGCGGGGAATGGGAACACTGAAGCTTTCTTT | CASSLAGNGNTEAFF
. | TRBJ1-5 | TRBV21-1 | . | TGTGCCAGCAGCCCCTGGGTACATCCAGGGGGGCATTTT | CASSPWVHPGGHF
. | TRBJ2-3 | TRBV4-2 | TRBD2 | TGTGCCAGCAGCCCCCCCCCGACCTTAGCGGGAGGGCCCGGGGGCACAGATACGCAGTATTTT | CASSPPPTLAGGPGGTDTQYF
. | TRBJ1-5 | TRBV27 | . | TGTGCCAGCAGTTCTACTCCGGGTCCGGGAGCGCCCCAGCATTTT | CASSSTPGPGAPQHF
once | TRBJ1-1 | TRBV19 | TRBD1 | TGTGCCAGTAGTGTGCCACACAGGGGGCGAGTTGAAGCTTTCTTT | CASSVPHRGRVEAFF
. | TRBJ2-1 | TRBV9 | . | TGTGCCAGCAGTGAGAGCAGGTCACGGGAGCAGTTCTTC | CASSESRSREQFF
. | TRBJ2-3 | TRBV30 | . | TGTGCCTGGGGGATCGGGGGGCCAGATACGCAGTATTTT | CAWGIGGPDTQYF
. | TRBJ2-3 | TRBV27 | TRBD1 | TGTGCCAGCAGTTTATTGAGGGGGCCGACAGATACGCAGTATTTT | CASSLLRGPTDTQYF
. | TRBJ2-5 | TRBV9 | TRBD1 | TGTGCCAGCAGCCCGCGGACAGGGCAAGAGACCCAGTACTTC | CASSPRTGQETQYF
. | TRBJ1-1 | TRBV6-1 | TRBD1 | TGTGCCAGCGGGGGGGACAGCATGAACACTGAAGCTTTCTTT | CASGGDSMNTEAFF
. | TRBJ2-1 | TRBV7-3 | . | TGTGCCAGCAGCTTACGCCCCGCCGGCCTTAAAGCGGGCTACAATGAGCAGTTCTTC | CASSLRPAGLKAGYNEQFF
. | TRBJ2-7 | TRBV28 | TRBD2 | TGTGCCAGCAGTTCTAGTAGCGGGAGGGTCGGCTCCTACGAGCAGTACTTC | CASSSSSGRVGSYEQYF
. | TRBJ2-1 | TRBV5-1 | TRBD2 | TGCGCCAGCAGCTTGGTAGATAAGTTAGCGGGAGCCAATGAGCAGTTCTTC | CASSLVDKLAGANEQFF
. | TRBJ2-3 | TRBV28 | . | TGTGCCAGCAGTCTCCACAGGTCGGCTACGCAGTATTTT | CASSLHRSATQYF
. | TRBJ2-1 | TRBV5-1 | . | TGCGCCAGCAGCGGTACGGAATCAGGGAACAATGAGCAGTTCTTC | CASSGTESGNNEQFF
. | TRBJ2-1 | TRBV7-2 | . | TGTGCCAGCAGCCTAAGGGGGTCATTGGGTGAGCAGTTCTTC | CASSLRGSLGEQFF
. | TRBJ1-4 | TRBV15 | . | TGTGCCACCAGCAGCCAGAGGAGTTCTGGTGAAAAACTGTTTTTT | CATSSQRSSGEKLFF
once | TRBJ2-7 | TRBV5-6 | . | TGTGCCAGCAGCGAGGGAAAGGAGCAGTACTTC | CASSEGKEQYF
. | TRBJ2-7 | TRBV7-9 | TRBD1 | TGTGCCAGCAGCGAAACAGGGGGTTATTTTTACGAGCAGTACTTC | CASSETGGYFYEQYF
once | TRBJ1-3 | TRBV19 | . | TGTGCCAGTAGTGATTTGGGCGCCTTCTCTGGAAACACCATATATTTT | CASSDLGAFSGNTIYF
. | TRBJ2-1 | TRBV27 | . | TGTGCCACCGGAGGAAAGGGTGAGCAGTTCTTC | CATGGKGEQFF
. | TRBJ1-2 | TRBV27 | TRBD1 | TGTGCCAGCAGTTTATTAGGGACAGGGGCCTATGGCTACACCTTC | CASSLLGTGAYGYTF
. | TRBJ1-2 | TRBV7-9 | . | TGTGCCAGCAGCTCGGGGGGAGCTAACTATGGCTACACCTTC | CASSSGGANYGYTF